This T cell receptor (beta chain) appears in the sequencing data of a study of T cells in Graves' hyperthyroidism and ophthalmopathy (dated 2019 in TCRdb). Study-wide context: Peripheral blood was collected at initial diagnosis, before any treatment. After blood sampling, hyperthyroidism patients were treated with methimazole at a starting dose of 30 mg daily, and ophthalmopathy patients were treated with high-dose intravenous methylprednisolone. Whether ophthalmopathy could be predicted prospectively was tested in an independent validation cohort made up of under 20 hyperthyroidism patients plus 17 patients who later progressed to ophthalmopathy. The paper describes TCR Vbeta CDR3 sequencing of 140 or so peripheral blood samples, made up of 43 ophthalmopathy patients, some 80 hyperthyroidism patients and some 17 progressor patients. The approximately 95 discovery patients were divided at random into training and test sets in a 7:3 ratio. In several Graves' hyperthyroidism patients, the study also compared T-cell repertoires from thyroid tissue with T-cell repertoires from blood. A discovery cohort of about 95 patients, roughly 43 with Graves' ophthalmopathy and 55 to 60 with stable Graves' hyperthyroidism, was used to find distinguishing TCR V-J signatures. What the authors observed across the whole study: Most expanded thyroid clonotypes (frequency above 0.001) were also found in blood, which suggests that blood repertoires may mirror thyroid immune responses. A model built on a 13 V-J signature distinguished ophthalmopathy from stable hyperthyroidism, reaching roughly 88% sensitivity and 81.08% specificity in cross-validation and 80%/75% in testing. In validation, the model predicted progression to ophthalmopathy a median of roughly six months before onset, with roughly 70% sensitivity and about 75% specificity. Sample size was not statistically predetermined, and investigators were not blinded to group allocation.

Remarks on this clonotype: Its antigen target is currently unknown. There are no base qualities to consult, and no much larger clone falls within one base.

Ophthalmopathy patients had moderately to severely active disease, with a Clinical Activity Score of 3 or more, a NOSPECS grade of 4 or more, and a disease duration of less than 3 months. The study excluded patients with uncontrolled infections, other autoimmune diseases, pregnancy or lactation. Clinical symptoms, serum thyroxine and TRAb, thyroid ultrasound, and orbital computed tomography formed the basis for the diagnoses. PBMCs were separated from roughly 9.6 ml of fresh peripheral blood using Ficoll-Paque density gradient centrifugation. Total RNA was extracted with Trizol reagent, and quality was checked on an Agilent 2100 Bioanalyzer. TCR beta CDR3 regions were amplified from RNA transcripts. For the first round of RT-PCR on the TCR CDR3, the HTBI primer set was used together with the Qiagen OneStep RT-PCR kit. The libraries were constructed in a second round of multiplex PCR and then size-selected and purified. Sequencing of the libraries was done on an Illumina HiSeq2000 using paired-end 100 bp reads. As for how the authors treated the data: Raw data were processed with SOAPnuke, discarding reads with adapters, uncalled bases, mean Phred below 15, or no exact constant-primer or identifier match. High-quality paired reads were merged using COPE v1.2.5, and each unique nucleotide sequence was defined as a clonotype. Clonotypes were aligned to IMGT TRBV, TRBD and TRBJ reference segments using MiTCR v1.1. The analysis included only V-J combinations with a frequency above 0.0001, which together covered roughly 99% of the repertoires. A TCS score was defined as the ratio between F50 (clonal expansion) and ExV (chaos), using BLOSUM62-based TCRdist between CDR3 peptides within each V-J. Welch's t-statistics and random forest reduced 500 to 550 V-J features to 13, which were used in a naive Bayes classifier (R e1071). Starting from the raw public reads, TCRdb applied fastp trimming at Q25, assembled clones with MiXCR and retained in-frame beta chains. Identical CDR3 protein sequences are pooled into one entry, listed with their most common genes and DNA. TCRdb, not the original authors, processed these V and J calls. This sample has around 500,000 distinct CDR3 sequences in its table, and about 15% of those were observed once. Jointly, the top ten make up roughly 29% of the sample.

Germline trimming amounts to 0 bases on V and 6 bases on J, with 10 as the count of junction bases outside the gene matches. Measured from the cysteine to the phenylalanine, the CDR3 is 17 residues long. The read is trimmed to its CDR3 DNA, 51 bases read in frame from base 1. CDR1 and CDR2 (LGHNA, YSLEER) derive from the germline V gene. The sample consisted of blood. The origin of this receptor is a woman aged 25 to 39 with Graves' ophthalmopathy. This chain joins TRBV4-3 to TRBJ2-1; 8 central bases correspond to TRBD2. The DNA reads TGCGCCAGCAGCCAAGATCGGGCGGGGGGATTTTCCAATGAGCAGTTCTTC. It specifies CASSQDRAGGFSNEQFF.